The clone carrying this T cell receptor beta chain has ten or more counts. Its antigen is not identified. Patients were excluded for uncontrolled infection, other autoimmune disease, pregnancy or lactation. In making diagnoses, clinical symptoms, serum thyroxine and TRAb, thyroid ultrasound and orbital computed tomography were all used. These data come from a study of T cells in Graves' hyperthyroidism and ophthalmopathy. General study points: Ophthalmopathy was identified by the model a median roughly 6.5 months ahead of onset.

Trimming removed 6 bases from V and 6 bases from J, with 14 bases in between. The CDR3 consists of 13 residues. Germline V CDR1 and CDR2: DFQATT, SNEGSKA (reference sequence). Template material for amplifying TCR beta CDR3 regions consisted of RNA transcripts. RT-PCR in the first round (using the HTBI primer set) targeted the TCR CDR3. Using its own MiXCR run on the multiplex PCR reads, TCRdb lists one record per CDR3 protein. The sample lists about 180,000 distinct CDR3 sequences; about a tenth were seen once. The sequenced sample consisted of blood. This receptor was taken from a woman in her late teens or twenties with Graves' hyperthyroidism that later progressed to Graves' ophthalmopathy. The chain uses TRBV20-1 and TRBJ2-2; tentative D call: TRBD2 (6 bases). Written as DNA, the CDR3 is TGCAGTGCCCGGGGGTGGGACGCCGGGGAGCTGTTTTTT. It specifies CSARGWDAGELFF.